The following is a T cell receptor (beta chain) sequence with its context. The target antigen is unknown. Repertoires were generated with immunoSEQ multiplex PCR, while TCRdb's copy carries only in-frame clones and drops some. This table has roughly 99,000 clones, roughly 87% appearing once. This specimen belongs to a study of T cell responses to AZD1222 COVID-19 vaccine. Study-level findings and limits: In all cases, repertoires were sampled only after the peak T cell response. Seropositive AZD1222 recipients at baseline numbered only five or six. Clonal diversity was possibly underestimated, and the donors were mostly white British, with more females.

V was pared by 3 bases and J by 2 bases, with 7 bases of the junction left unmatched. The CDR3 consists of 15 residues. Germline V gene sequence: CDR1 MNHEY, CDR2 SVGAGI. This TCR came from an adult in good health. Sequencing was performed on peripheral blood, taken on day 0 of AZD1222 vaccination. J is TRBJ2-7 and V is TRBV6-5, with TRBD2 identical over 7 bases. CDR3 sequence (DNA): TGTGCCAGCAGTTATATTGGAGCGGGACCCTACGAGCAGTACTTC. This encodes CASSYIGAGPYEQYF.